One sample yielded the 16 T cell receptor beta chains listed below, sequenced in a study of T cells in Graves' hyperthyroidism and ophthalmopathy. What was amplified from RNA transcripts were TCR beta CDR3 regions. TCR CDR3 regions were first amplified by RT-PCR with HTBI primers. Via MiXCR, TCRdb re-called the multiplex PCR reads, giving one row per CDR3 protein. The profile shows roughly 330,000 distinct CDR3 sequences, roughly 17% of them singletons. Sequenced input: blood. The source of these receptors is a man under 40 with Graves' hyperthyroidism.

This clonotype was detected once. J is TRBJ2-7 and V is TRBV13, with a possible D match to TRBD1 (6 bases). CDR1 is PRHDT and CDR2 is FYEKMQ in the germline V gene (reference sequence). Trimming shortened V by 1 base and J by 4 bases, and 17 bases separated the two germline ends. The CDR3 consists of 16 residues. The CDR3 region is CASSLEMGASRYEQYF. The CDR3 nucleotides read TGTGCCAGCAGCTTAGAAATGGGGGCTAGCCGGTACGAGCAGTACTTC.

There are a few counts of this clonotype. This rearrangement joins TRBV5-1 to TRBJ1-2; D gene uncertain. This CDR3 is built from 14 residues. V gave up 4 bases and J gave up 4 bases, with 14 bases separating them. Germline V gene lookup returns CDR1 SGHRS and CDR2 YFSETQ. The CDR3: CASSPEGPLYGYTF. The CDR3 region has the DNA TGCGCCAGCAGCCCGGAGGGTCCCCTCTATGGCTACACCTTC.

This clonotype has at least ten counts. The chain joins TRBV4-1 to TRBJ1-5; TRBD1 agrees at 7 bases. Trimming cost V 5 bases and J 1 base; bases outside gene matches: 11. Germline CDR1 reads MGHRA; CDR2 reads YSYEKL. This CDR3 is built from 17 residues. CDR3 sequence (DNA): TGCGCCAGCAGCGGTCCTGGAGGGGGCGTAAGCAATCAGCCCCAGCATTTT. It is translated as CASSGPGGGVSNQPQHF.

This chain uses TRBV30 with TRBJ2-2; TRBD2 is a possible D gene (5 bases). From germline, CDR1 is GTSNPN and CDR2 SVGIG (reference sequence). This CDR3 has 13 amino acids. Trimming shortened V by 1 base and J by 6 bases, and 9 bases separated the two germline ends. The CDR3 loop reads CAWSDGNSGELFF. CDR3 bases: TGTGCCTGGAGTGACGGGAATTCCGGGGAGCTGTTTTTT.

This clonotype was counted a few times. The chain joins TRBV10-3 to TRBJ2-7; possible D gene TRBD1, 6 bases. Germline V gene lookup returns CDR1 ENHRY and CDR2 SYGVKD. The CDR3 runs 12 residues. The V end lost 5 bases, the J end lost 6 bases, and 11 bases lay between the germline ends. In DNA form, the CDR3 reads TGTGCCATCAGTTCAGGGGAAGGCGAGCAGTACTTC. Residues: CAISSGEGEQYF.

This clonotype has only a few counts. CDR3 coding DNA: TGTGCCAGCACCCCCCAGGAAGGACAGCGGTTAAACTATGGCTACACCTTC. Amino acid sequence: CASTPQEGQRLNYGYTF. J is TRBJ1-2 and V is TRBV7-9; the D gene is possibly TRBD1 (6 bases). V was clipped by 7 bases and J by 2 bases, with 23 bases between them. Per germline, CDR1 SEHNR and CDR2 FQNEAQ (reference sequence). This CDR3 is 17 amino acids long.

This chain uses TRBV12-5 with TRBJ2-3; a weak D match, TRBD2 (6 bases). The CDR3 has 13 amino acids. Germline V lookup: CDR1 LGHNT, CDR2 FRNRAP. Trimming cost V 5 bases and J 5 bases, with 11 bases left between them. The CDR3 DNA sequence: TGTGCTAGTGGTATAGACGGGGGAGATACGCAGTATTTT. It codes for CASGIDGGDTQYF.

This clonotype has at least ten counts. The chain is built from TRBV6-1 and TRBJ2-3, with D unresolved. V was cut by 6 bases and J by 0 bases, with 7 bases left in between. The CDR3 totals 13 residues. CDR1 and CDR2 from the germline V gene are MNHNS and SASEGT. CDR3 sequence reads: CASRFQSTDTQYF. The CDR3 DNA sequence: TGTGCCAGCAGGTTCCAAAGCACAGATACGCAGTATTTT.

The chain is built from TRBV20-1 and TRBJ1-1; D is perhaps TRBD1 (5 bases). Germline loops: CDR1 DFQATT, CDR2 SNEGSKA (reference sequence). The CDR3 sequence is 12 residues long. V gave up 5 bases and J gave up 4 bases, with 11 bases separating them. The DNA of the CDR3 is TGCAGTGCTTCGGGGGGACTCACTGAAGCTTTCTTT. Translation gives CSASGGLTEAFF.

This clonotype has at least ten counts. This sequence joins TRBV2 and TRBJ1-2, with 10 bases matching TRBD1. Germline CDR1 SNHLY, CDR2 FYNNEI. The CDR3 has 15 amino acids. V trimming: 5 bases; J trimming: 4 bases; junction bases outside the gene matches: 7. Here the CDR3 DNA reads TGTGCCAGCAGTTCCTTCCGGACAGGGGGCTATGGCTACACCTTC. It codes for CASSSFRTGGYGYTF.

The chain joins TRBV7-2 to TRBJ1-1; D remains ambiguous. V was clipped by 1 base and J by 3 bases, with 18 bases between them. Germline values: CDR1 SGHTA, CDR2 FQGNSA. This CDR3 is 17 amino acids long. CDR3 nucleotide sequence: TGTGCCAGCAGCTTAGTCATAGGGAGGGAGAGGGACACTGAAGCTTTCTTT. Encoded protein: CASSLVIGRERDTEAFF.

This clonotype was seen at least ten times. This chain uses TRBV5-1 with TRBJ1-1, with 8 bases aligning to TRBD1. Germline V gene sequence: CDR1 SGHRS, CDR2 YFSETQ. There are 15 residues in the CDR3. V trimming: 4 bases; J trimming: 0 bases; junction bases outside the gene matches: 5. CDR3 sequence: CASSLRTGLNTEAFF. Here the CDR3 DNA reads TGCGCCAGCAGCCTTCGGACAGGGTTGAACACTGAAGCTTTCTTT.

This clonotype was picked up many times. The chain joins TRBV2 to TRBJ2-4; D not certain. This CDR3 is built from 15 residues. Trimming removed 4 bases from V and 1 base from J, with 11 bases in between. Germline CDR1 and CDR2: SNHLY and FYNNEI. The CDR3 DNA follows: TGTGCCAGCAGTGCGACAATCCATGCCAAAAACATTCAGTACTTC. Residues: CASSATIHAKNIQYF.

The gene calls are TRBV6-1 and TRBJ1-6; TRBD1 agrees at 7 bases. There are 17 residues in the CDR3. Losses at the gene ends were 5 bases for V and 5 bases for J; bases not matched to a gene: 12. Germline V gene data show CDR1 as MNHNS and CDR2 as SASEGT. CDR3 nucleotide sequence: TGTGCCAGCAGTCCCCGAATCGGACAGGAGGATAATTCACCCCTCCACTTT. This codes for CASSPRIGQEDNSPLHF.

Notes on this clonotype: A much larger clone is a single base away; this may be a read error. The chain couples TRBV27 to TRBJ2-1; a possible D gene is TRBD2 (7 bases). The CDR3 contains 14 residues. CDR1 and CDR2 from the germline V gene are MNHEY and SMNVEV (reference sequence). This CDR3 reads CASSFNRDYNEQSF. DNA for the CDR3: TGTGCCAGCAGCTTTAACAGGGACTACAATGAGCAGTCCTTC.

At least ten counts were recorded for this clonotype. The V call is TRBV24-1, the J call TRBJ2-7; 7 bases match TRBD1. The CDR3 extends over 12 amino acids. CDR1 is KGHDR, CDR2 SFDVKD, per germline. Trimming cost V 4 bases and J 9 bases; bases outside gene matches: 5. The CDR3, as DNA: TGTGCCACCAGTGAGCTAGGGACAGCGCAGTACTTC. Translating it yields CATSELGTAQYF.